The 16 T cell receptor beta chains below were found in one sample sequenced in a study of T cell responses to AZD1222 COVID-19 vaccine. Data came from immunoSEQ multiplex PCR; TCRdb stores just in-frame clones and leaves some out. Counted here are about 170,000 clones, around 85% occurring once; the ten biggest clones make up roughly 1.1%. The material was peripheral blood, obtained 28 days after the second AZD1222 dose. The receptors were gathered from an adult who received the AZD1222 COVID-19 vaccine.

The rearrangement links TRBV6-2 or TRBV6-3 to TRBJ1-2, with a weak D call TRBD1 (5 bases). Looked up from germline, CDR1 is MNHEY and CDR2 is SVGEGT. V was trimmed by 2 bases and J by 8 bases, leaving 9 bases between them. The CDR3 spans 12 residues. The CDR3 reads CASSYGTTGYTF. For the CDR3, the DNA is TGTGCCAGCAGTTACGGGACGACGGGCTACACCTTC.

The genes are TRBV27 and TRBJ1-5; no firm D call. The CDR3 extends over 13 amino acids. Germline CDR1 and CDR2: MNHEY and SMNVEV (reference sequence). Trimming cost V 0 bases and J 3 bases, with 3 bases left between them. The CDR3 DNA follows: TGTGCCAGCAGTTTATCTTACAATCAGCCCCAGCATTTT. Translation: CASSLSYNQPQHF.

Turning to this clone: Other nucleotide sequences in the sample specify the same CDR3. The chain links TRBV7-2 to TRBJ2-3, with 12 nucleotides matching TRBD2. V lost 1 base and J lost 1; bases outside the gene matches: 0. The CDR3 contains 16 residues. Germline lookup yields CDR1 SGHTA and CDR2 FQGNSA. The CDR3 coding sequence is TGTGCCAGCAGCTTAGGACTAGCGGGGGGCACAGATACGCAGTATTTT. Translated: CASSLGLAGGTDTQYF.

This clone was recorded only once. V is TRBV5-5 and J is TRBJ2-5; D possibly matches TRBD1 or TRBD2 (5 bases each). V lost 0 bases, J lost 4 bases, and 13 bases lay in between. The CDR3 totals 15 residues. Germline values: CDR1 SGHKS, CDR2 YYEKEE (reference sequence). This CDR3 is CASSLGGSSLETQYF. The CDR3 DNA is TGTGCCAGCAGCTTGGGGGGCTCTAGCCTAGAGACCCAGTACTTC.

The rearrangement uses TRBV5-4 and TRBJ1-2; TRBD1 aligns across 7 bases. The germline CDR1 and CDR2 sequences are SGHNT and YYREEE (reference sequence). This CDR3 spans 15 amino acids. The trim removed 5 bases at V and 4 bases at J, leaving 11 bases unmatched. The CDR3 DNA reads TGTGCCAGCAGACTAGGACAGGAAAGCCTCTATGGCTACACCTTC. Residues: CASRLGQESLYGYTF. Looking up the rest from reference TRBV5-4 and TRBJ1-2 gives the full variable domain: ETGVTQSPTHLIKTRGQQVTLRCSSQSGHNTVSWYQQALGQGPQFIFQYYREEENGRGNFPPRFSGLQFPNYSSELNVNALELDDSALYLCASRLGQESLYGYTFGSGTRLTVV.

This sequence joins TRBV3-1 (or the pseudogene TRBV3-2) and TRBJ2-1, with D possibly being TRBD2 (5 bases). This CDR3 spans 12 amino acids. Trimming shortened V by 0 bases and J by 12 bases, and 9 bases separated the two germline ends. Germline assignment: CDR1 LGHDT and CDR2 YNNKEL (reference sequence). The CDR3 DNA reads as TGTGCCAGCAGCCAAGACCCAGGAGGGCAGTTCTTC. It is translated as CASSQDPGGQFF.

The V gene is TRBV5-4, the J gene TRBJ2-4; 8 bases are shared with TRBD1. The CDR3 spans 15 residues. The V and J ends lost 3 bases and 0 bases, in that order; junction bases with no gene match: 2. Germline V CDR1 and CDR2: SGHNT, YYREEE (reference sequence). The CDR3, as DNA: TGTGCCAGCAGCTCAGGGGGCTTAGCCAAAAACATTCAGTACTTC. This translates into CASSSGGLAKNIQYF.

J is TRBJ2-3 and V is TRBV19, with D maybe TRBD2 (5 bases). Deletions cut 3 bases from V and 2 bases from J, with 15 bases between. CDR3 length equals 16 residues. CDR1 and CDR2 (germline): LNHDA, SQIVND (reference sequence). The CDR3 nucleotides are TGTGCCAGTAGTATGTCCGGGGTCGGACCCACAGATACGCAGTATTTT. The encoded protein is CASSMSGVGPTDTQYF.

The V call is TRBV6-2 or TRBV6-3, the J call TRBJ1-2, with D unresolved. The CDR3 contains 14 residues. CDR1 and CDR2 from the germline V gene are MNHEY and SVGEGT. Trimming stripped 0 bases from V and 4 bases from J, with 9 bases between. The CDR3 DNA sequence: TGTGCCAGCAGTTACTCGTGGAGCTCCTATGGCTACACCTTC. Translating gives CASSYSWSSYGYTF.

The chain employs TRBV7-9 and TRBJ1-2; 8 bases match TRBD1. Germline trimming cut 5 bases from V and 7 bases from J; bases unmatched to any gene: 9. Germline V lookup: CDR1 SEHNR, CDR2 FQNEAQ (reference sequence). This CDR3 region has 14 residues. CDR3 amino acids: CASSETPGGSGYTF. The CDR3, as DNA: TGTGCCAGCAGCGAGACTCCAGGGGGCTCTGGCTACACCTTC.

The chain links TRBV3-1 (or the pseudogene TRBV3-2) to TRBJ2-3, with 11 bases that match TRBD2. V shed 1 base, J shed 8 bases, and the junction held 14 bases outside the gene matches. Germline V CDR1 and CDR2: LGHDT, YNNKEL (reference sequence). This CDR3 has 18 amino acids. CDR3 protein: CASSQVLAGGPVGATQYF. DNA of the CDR3: TGTGCCAGCAGCCAAGTCCTAGCGGGGGGCCCGGTAGGTGCTACGCAGTATTTT.

J is TRBJ1-5 and V is TRBV4-1; tentative D call: TRBD1 (6 bases). Trimming stripped 4 bases from V and 3 bases from J, with 16 bases between. This CDR3 has 16 amino acids. CDR1 and CDR2 (germline): MGHRA, YSYEKL. The CDR3: CASSLVTGKDNQPQHF. For the CDR3, the DNA is TGCGCCAGCAGCCTAGTTACAGGGAAAGACAATCAGCCCCAGCATTTT.

Only one count was recorded for this clone. The CDR3 DNA is TGTGCCAGCAGCCCCGGCCCGACGGATGGCTACACCTTC. Its protein product is CASSPGPTDGYTF. The rearrangement uses TRBV5-5 and TRBJ1-2; unclear D gene. Germline assignment: CDR1 SGHKS and CDR2 YYEKEE (reference sequence). Between the trimmed V and J ends, which lost 4 bases and 6 bases, there was a span of 13 bases. The CDR3 sequence is 13 residues long.

The V and J genes are TRBV9 and TRBJ2-2; no firm D call. The CDR3 length is 14 residues. CDR1 and CDR2 (germline): SGDLS, YYNGEE. V lost 3 bases, J lost 3 bases, and 9 bases lay in between. The CDR3 region has the DNA TGTGCCAGCAGCGCCTCCACGGACACCGGGGAGCTGTTTTTT. As protein: CASSASTDTGELFF.

The chain uses TRBV30 and TRBJ1-2; D not certain. Germline-derived CDR1 and CDR2 are GTSNPN and SVGIG (reference sequence). This CDR3 is built from 15 residues. Trimming stripped 0 bases from V and 8 bases from J, with 19 bases between. CDR3 DNA: TGTGCCTGGAGTGTACTGCGGCTGGGGAAGCCCGGCTACACCTTC. Translated: CAWSVLRLGKPGYTF.

The chain recombines TRBV4-2 with TRBJ1-1, with a tentative D call TRBD1 (5 bases). Between the trimmed V and J ends, which lost 1 base and 5 bases, there was a span of 14 bases. This CDR3 region has 15 residues. The germline gives CDR1 LGHNA, CDR2 YNFKEQ. The chain's CDR3 is CASSQGGREETEAFF. CDR3 coding DNA: TGTGCCAGCAGCCAAGGGGGACGAGAAGAAACTGAAGCTTTCTTT.